The 3 T cell receptor beta chains presented below share a single source sample, sequenced in a study of cytomegalovirus exposure and HLA in healthy donors. Use of 60 Vbeta and 13 Jbeta primers characterized the PCR. Sequencing used immunoSEQ multiplex PCR; TCRdb keeps in-frame clones, though not all of them. Here the sample spans approximately 210,000 clones, around 79% being singletons. Material: PBMCs. These receptors all stem from a male donor in good health and CMV-seronegative.

The rearrangement links TRBV5-6 to TRBJ1-6; TRBD1 aligns across 7 bases. V dropped 4 bases and J dropped 9; count of bases not matched to a gene: 10. Germline CDR1 is SGHDT and CDR2 is YYEEEE. This CDR3 is 15 amino acids long. CDR3 nucleotides: TGTGCCAGCAGCATAGACCTGGAGGGGGCTTCACCCCTCCACTTT. Translating it yields CASSIDLEGASPLHF. The entire variable domain, with the rest obtained from reference TRBV5-6 and TRBJ1-6, is as follows: DAGVTQSPTHLIKTRGQQVTLRCSPKSGHDTVSWYQQALGQGPQFIFQYYEEEERQRGNFPDRFSGHQFPNYSSELNVNALLLGDSALYLCASSIDLEGASPLHFGNGTRLTVT.

This chain uses TRBV7-8 with TRBJ1-6; 10 bases align to TRBD1. This CDR3 contains 15 residues. CDR1 and CDR2 (germline): SGHVS, FQNEAQ. Unmatched junction bases numbered 9, after V lost 11 bases and J lost 5 bases. In DNA, the CDR3 is TGTGCCGCAACGACCGGGACAGGGGATAATTCACCCCTCCACTTT. Its protein is CAATTGTGDNSPLHF.

The gene calls are TRBV19 and TRBJ2-3; TRBD1 matches at 7 bases. J was trimmed by 3 bases and V by 7 bases; bases with no gene match: 4. CDR1 is LNHDA, CDR2 SQIVND, per germline (reference sequence). The CDR3 loop spans 13 amino acids. This CDR3 is CASKLQGTDTQYF. The CDR3 DNA reads TGTGCCAGTAAATTACAGGGGACAGATACGCAGTATTTT.